This T cell receptor beta chain was recorded in a study of T cells in localized non-small cell lung cancer. The method was immunoSEQ multiplex PCR; TCRdb's version includes in-frame clones alone and lacks a portion of them. The repertoire includes a few thousand clones, roughly 25% of them detected once, and over 8% sits in the top ten. The TCR comes from a man between 40 and 69 years old with stage II lung adenocarcinoma. This specimen consisted of normal lung tissue next to the tumor, obtained before any cancer treatment.

The CDR3 loop reads CSVGGGRNTEAFF. The CDR3 nucleotides read TGCAGCGTTGGGGGGGGACGAAACACTGAAGCTTTCTTT. The chain carries TRBV29-1 and TRBJ1-1; D might be TRBD1 (5 bases). V was shortened by 4 bases and J by 2 bases, with 11 bases between the two germline ends. The length of the CDR3 is 13 residues. Germline CDR1 SQVTM, CDR2 ANQGSEA.